This passage covers 18 T cell receptor beta chains from one sample sequenced in a study of blood T cell repertoires in COVID-19 (dated by TCRdb to the early 2020s). The receptor library was made with the immunoSEQ multiplex PCR assay. TCRdb provides this immuneACCESS table in a form limited to in-frame rearrangements. Some clones are lacking; in checked studies, under half of them reflect an unresolved V gene, and why the rest are absent is not known. A total of 200,000 or so clones appear in this sample, about 87% of them only once. The top ten clonotypes cover about 3.5% of the sample. The sequenced sample was PBMCs or T cells enriched from blood (not recorded which). Receptors originate from a woman in her twenties or thirties who had been exposed to COVID-19.

This clone was detected only once. The V and J genes are TRBV19 and TRBJ2-7; TRBD1 matches 7 bases. J gave up 3 bases and V 5 bases, and 7 bases lay outside the gene matches. Germline CDR1 is LNHDA and CDR2 is SQIVND (reference sequence). CDR3 length: 14 amino acids. The CDR3 region has the DNA TGTGCCAGTAGTCCAAGACAGGGTGGCTACGAGCAGTACTTC. Its translation: CASSPRQGGYEQYF.

The V and J genes are TRBV12-3 or TRBV12-4 and TRBJ2-4; D call uncertain. The ends were cut back, 6 bases at V and 9 bases at J, with 9 bases in the middle. The CDR3 has 11 residues. The CDR3 DNA reads as TGTGCCAGCAGCCCAGCGATCATTCAGTACTTC. This encodes CASSPAIIQYF.

CDR3 sequence (DNA): TGTGCCAGTAGTTCTGGAGGTCAGCCCCAGCATTTT. This encodes CASSSGGQPQHF. V gene TRBV19 combines with J gene TRBJ1-5; D unresolved. The CDR3 length is 12 residues. The V and J ends lost 5 bases and 6 bases respectively, with 8 bases between them. Germline V gives CDR1 LNHDA, CDR2 SQIVND (reference sequence).

The chain recombines TRBV5-1 with TRBJ2-5; TRBD1 aligns across 8 bases. Germline V gives CDR1 SGHRS, CDR2 YFSETQ. This CDR3 region has 14 residues. With V trimmed by 4 bases and J by 2 bases, 4 bases remained unmatched. Here the CDR3 DNA reads TGCGCCAGCAGCCCCAGGGGGCCTCAAGAGACCCAGTACTTC. Protein product: CASSPRGPQETQYF.

V usage is TRBV14 and J usage is TRBJ1-1; D is uncertain. V lost 0 bases, J lost 4 bases, and 15 bases lay in between. Per the germline V gene, CDR1 is SGHDN and CDR2 is FVKESK. This CDR3 contains 16 residues. The CDR3 protein is CASSQEAPGLFTEAFF. CDR3 coding DNA: TGTGCCAGCAGCCAAGAGGCCCCCGGACTCTTCACTGAAGCTTTCTTT.

V gene TRBV7-8 combines with J gene TRBJ2-3; possibly TRBD2 for D (5 bases). Germline V gene data show CDR1 as SGHVS and CDR2 as FQNEAQ. The CDR3 length is 17 residues. V lost 1 base, J lost 4 bases, and 18 bases lay in between. The CDR3 is CASSLVTGRTRADTQYF. For the CDR3, the DNA is TGTGCCAGCAGCTTAGTAACGGGCCGCACGAGGGCAGATACGCAGTATTTT.

V gene TRBV6-5 combines with J gene TRBJ2-7; 12 nucleotides align to TRBD2. Germline V gene data show CDR1 as MNHEY and CDR2 as SVGAGI. V shed 10 bases and J 6 bases; nucleotides not matched to a gene: 7. The CDR3 sequence is 13 residues long. CDR3 DNA sequence: TGTGCCATCAGACTAGCGGGAGTGATCGAGCAGTACTTC. Translated, it gives CAIRLAGVIEQYF.

This chain's CDR3 is CASSALSDTGELFF. In DNA, the CDR3 is TGTGCCAGCAGTGCTTTGTCAGACACCGGGGAGCTGTTTTTT. This chain links TRBV2 with TRBJ2-2; no firm D call. The CDR3 spans 14 residues. CDR1 and CDR2 (germline): SNHLY, FYNNEI. Trimming pared 4 bases from V and 3 bases from J, leaving 9 bases between.

Written as DNA, the CDR3 is TGCGCCAGCAGCCAGTCCGCAGGGGTAGGGACTGAAGCTTTCTTT. This translates into CASSQSAGVGTEAFF. This chain uses TRBV4-1 with TRBJ1-1, with D maybe TRBD1 (6 bases). Trimming took 3 bases from V and 5 from J, leaving 16 bases between them. CDR3 length equals 15 residues. CDR1 and CDR2 from the germline V gene are MGHRA and YSYEKL.

The CDR3 nucleotides read TGTGCCAGCAGCCTACTAAGGGCGGGAGCGGGCACAATCAGTGAGCAGTTCTTC. Translating gives CASSLLRAGAGTISEQFF. This rearrangement joins TRBV7-8 to TRBJ2-1, with 7 bases identical to TRBD2. V was pared by 5 bases and J by 9 bases, with 22 bases of the junction left unmatched. The CDR3 sequence is 18 residues long. CDR1 is SGHVS and CDR2 is FQNEAQ in the germline V gene.

This chain connects TRBV19 to TRBJ1-2; 8 bases line up with TRBD1. Germline V gene lookup returns CDR1 LNHDA and CDR2 SQIVND (reference sequence). The CDR3 is made up of 14 amino acids. V was pared by 4 bases and J by 2 bases, with 3 bases of the junction left unmatched. CDR3 DNA sequence: TGTGCCAGTAGTAGGACAGGGTCCAACTATGGCTACACCTTC. Its protein is CASSRTGSNYGYTF.

Comment on this clone: Additional DNA sequences in this sample encode the identical CDR3. The gene calls are TRBV19 and TRBJ1-5; tentatively, D is TRBD1 (5 bases). This CDR3 is built from 14 residues. CDR1 and CDR2 from the germline V gene are LNHDA and SQIVND (reference sequence). Trimming removed 3 bases from V and 4 bases from J, with 10 bases in between. This chain's CDR3 is CASSILGGNQPQHF. The CDR3 nucleotides read TGTGCCAGTAGTATCCTGGGGGGGAATCAGCCCCAGCATTTT.

The J gene is TRBJ1-3, the V gene TRBV3-1 (or the pseudogene TRBV3-2); D unclear. This CDR3 region has 15 residues. Germline values: CDR1 LGHDT, CDR2 YNNKEL (reference sequence). V was pared by 4 bases and J by 0 bases, with 10 bases between. This chain's CDR3 is CASSPTAGSGNTIYF. In DNA, the CDR3 is TGTGCCAGCAGCCCTACAGCGGGCTCTGGAAACACCATATATTTT.

This clone was seen just once. The chain uses TRBV19 and TRBJ2-4, with 15 bases fitting TRBD2. Germline V gives CDR1 LNHDA, CDR2 SQIVND (reference sequence). CDR3 size: 19 residues. J lost 6 bases, V lost 5 bases, and 14 bases had no gene match. The CDR3 DNA reads TGTGCCAGTAGTCCGGGGACTAGCGGGAGGCTCGTCCCTGCAAACATTCAGTACTTC. Translation: CASSPGTSGRLVPANIQYF.

In this sample, this clone turned up once. V usage is TRBV11-3 and J usage is TRBJ2-1; a weak D match, TRBD2 (6 bases). The V gene's germline CDR1 is SGHNT and CDR2 YENEEA. The CDR3 runs to 16 residues. V was trimmed by 1 base and J by 2 bases, leaving 12 bases between them. The chain's CDR3 is CASSLVGRSAYNEQFF. The CDR3 region has the DNA TGTGCCAGCAGCTTAGTCGGGAGAAGTGCCTACAATGAGCAGTTCTTC.

The chain recombines TRBV30 with TRBJ2-5; tentatively, D is TRBD1 (6 bases). This CDR3 is built from 14 residues. The V end lost 3 bases, the J end lost 2 bases, and 13 bases lay between the germline ends. The germline V gene has CDR1 GTSNPN and CDR2 SVGIG (reference sequence). The CDR3 loop is CAWRGDRHQETQYF. The CDR3 DNA sequence: TGTGCCTGGAGGGGTGACAGGCATCAAGAGACCCAGTACTTC.

The V call is TRBV11-2, the J call TRBJ1-2, with D possibly matching TRBD1 (6 bases). This CDR3 contains 18 residues. Germline CDR1 reads SGHAT; CDR2 reads FQNNGV. Trimming stripped 4 bases from V and 5 bases from J, with 26 bases between. Here the CDR3 reads CASSSSNTGMWIGYGYTF. CDR3 sequence (DNA): TGTGCCAGCAGCTCGAGCAATACAGGGATGTGGATTGGGTATGGCTACACCTTC. Combining the CDR3 with reference TRBV11-2 and TRBJ1-2 gives the whole variable domain EAGVAQSPRYKIIEKRQSVAFWCNPISGHATLYWYQQILGQGPKLLIQFQNNGVVDDSQLPKDRFSAERLKGVDSTLKIQPAKLEDSAVYLCASSSSNTGMWIGYGYTFGSGTRLTVV.

The chain employs TRBV3-1 (or the pseudogene TRBV3-2) and TRBJ1-2; D possibly corresponds to TRBD1 (5 bases). The CDR3 loop spans 15 amino acids. Trimming shortened V by 1 base and J by 7 bases, and 16 bases separated the two germline ends. CDR1 and CDR2 from the germline V gene are LGHDT and YNNKEL (reference sequence). CDR3 residues: CASSQGTGIGGGYTF. CDR3 bases: TGTGCCAGCAGCCAAGGAACGGGGATCGGGGGTGGCTACACCTTC.